A selection of T cell receptor beta chains follows, all from one sample in a study of blood T cell repertoires in COVID-19. The method was immunoSEQ multiplex PCR; TCRdb's version includes in-frame clones alone and lacks a portion of them. The sample lists approximately 200,000 clones, 70% to 90% occurring once. Sequenced: peripheral blood. Source of these receptors: a person aged 65 to 85 with COVID-19, enrolled during active disease. Both conserved end residues are part of each CDR3. Each record gives: D gene, V gene, J gene, clone size, CDR3 DNA, CDR3 protein. The D gene is left open where the match is weak. The size of a clone is reported for some rows only, either as once, few or many, or as a class for expanded clones.

.,TRBV9,TRBJ2-1,.,TGTGCCAGCAGCGTAGGTACAGCCGAGCAGTTCTTC,CASSVGTAEQFF
TRBD2,TRBV6-8,TRBJ2-2,.,TGTGCCAGCATAACAAGCGGGAGGGCGAACACCGGGGAGCTGTTTTTT,CASITSGRANTGELFF
.,TRBV11-3,TRBJ1-3,.,TGTGCCAGCAGCTTGGACAGTTCCCCTGGAAACACCATATATTTT,CASSLDSSPGNTIYF
.,TRBV10-3,TRBJ2-3,once,TGTGCCACCAAAGAGCCGACAGATACGCAGTATTTT,CATKEPTDTQYF
.,TRBV7-2,TRBJ1-2,.,TGTGCCAGCAGCTTAGAATCAGGGCGCGGCTACACCTTC,CASSLESGRGYTF
.,TRBV19,TRBJ1-1,.,TGTGCCAGTCAGGGGTACACTGAAGCTTTCTTT,CASQGYTEAFF
.,TRBV28,TRBJ2-1,.,TGTGCCAGCAGTTCACCACACCGCATCTCCTACAATGAGCAGTTCTTC,CASSSPHRISYNEQFF
.,TRBV13,TRBJ2-7,.,TGTGCCAGCAGCTTGTCGGGCTACGAGCAGTACTTC,CASSLSGYEQYF
TRBD1,TRBV7-9,TRBJ2-1,.,TGTGCCAGCAGCGCATCCGGGACAGTAAATGAGCAGTTCTTC,CASSASGTVNEQFF
TRBD1,TRBV9,TRBJ1-3,many,TGTGCCAGCAGCCCCCGGGACAGGGCTTTGTACGGAAACACCATATATTTT,CASSPRDRALYGNTIYF
.,TRBV7-5,TRBJ1-5,.,TGTGTCAGAAGCCCCACAGGGGGCGGCAATCAGCCCCAGCATTTT,CVRSPTGGGNQPQHF
TRBD2,TRBV3-1/TRBV3-2,TRBJ2-1,.,TGTGCCAGCAGGCCCGGGACTAGCGGAACTATAAGGACCCATGAGCAGTTCTTC,CASRPGTSGTIRTHEQFF